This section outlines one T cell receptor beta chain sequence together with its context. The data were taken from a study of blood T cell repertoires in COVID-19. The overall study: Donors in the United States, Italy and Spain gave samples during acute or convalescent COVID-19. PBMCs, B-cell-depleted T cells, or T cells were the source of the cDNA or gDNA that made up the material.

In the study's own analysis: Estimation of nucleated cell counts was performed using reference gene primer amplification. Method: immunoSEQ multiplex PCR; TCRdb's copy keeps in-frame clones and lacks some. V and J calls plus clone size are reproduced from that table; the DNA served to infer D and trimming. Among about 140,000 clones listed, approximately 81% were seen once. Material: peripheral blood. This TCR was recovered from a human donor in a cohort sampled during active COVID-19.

For the CDR3, the DNA is TGTGCCAGCAGCAAGAGTGGACAGGGGAATCGGGGGAAGTACTTC. Its protein product is CASSKSGQGNRGKYF. This sequence joins TRBV28 and TRBJ2-7; 9 nucleotides match TRBD1. The trim removed 6 bases at V and 11 bases at J, leaving 17 bases unmatched. The CDR3 runs 15 residues. From germline, CDR1 is MDHEN and CDR2 SYDVKM.